The 25 T cell receptor beta chains reported below all come from one sample, sequenced in a study of T cell responses to AZD1222 COVID-19 vaccine. The method was immunoSEQ multiplex PCR; TCRdb's version includes in-frame clones alone and lacks a portion of them. The table lists 150,000 to 200,000 clones, roughly 90% of them singletons. Sequencing was performed on peripheral blood, taken 28 days after the second AZD1222 dose. The receptors come from an adult who received the AZD1222 COVID-19 vaccine.

The gene calls are TRBV9 and TRBJ2-7, with 7 positions matching TRBD2. This CDR3 has 14 residues. Germline CDR1 SGDLS, CDR2 YYNGEE. J was trimmed by 2 bases and V by 2 bases; bases with no gene match: 4. The CDR3 loop reads CASSVGGSPYEQYF. The CDR3, as DNA: TGTGCCAGCAGCGTGGGCGGGAGCCCCTACGAGCAGTACTTC.

V usage is TRBV11-3 and J usage is TRBJ2-7; 7 bases line up with TRBD1. V shed 3 bases and J 6 bases; nucleotides not matched to a gene: 8. Germline CDR1 and CDR2: SGHNT and YENEEA. The CDR3 loop spans 14 amino acids. Written as DNA, the CDR3 is TGTGCCAGCAGCTTGGCCGGGACAGACGGCGAGCAGTACTTC. It is translated as CASSLAGTDGEQYF.

This rearrangement joins TRBV2 to TRBJ1-6; D is possibly TRBD1 (6 bases). Germline V gives CDR1 SNHLY, CDR2 FYNNEI. V lost 2 bases, J lost 7 bases, and 15 bases lay in between. This CDR3 is built from 16 residues. In DNA, the CDR3 is TGTGCCAGCAGTGAACTGCGGCAGGGGAACAATTCACCCCTCCACTTT. It encodes CASSELRQGNNSPLHF.

The chain carries TRBV11-2 and TRBJ2-7; D gene unclear. The CDR3 length is 11 residues. Trimming removed 4 bases from V and 3 bases from J, with 4 bases in between. In germline, CDR1 is SGHAT, CDR2 FQNNGV. This CDR3 is CASSYSYEQYF. The CDR3 DNA reads as TGTGCCAGCAGCTACAGCTACGAGCAGTACTTC.

V usage is TRBV19 and J usage is TRBJ2-5; D remains unclear. From germline, CDR1 is LNHDA and CDR2 SQIVND (reference sequence). CDR3 length: 15 residues. Trimming shortened V by 5 bases and J by 6 bases, and 19 bases separated the two germline ends. This CDR3 reads CASSPRTWDVQTQYF. The CDR3 DNA is TGTGCCAGTAGTCCGAGGACCTGGGATGTACAGACCCAGTACTTC. Using reference TRBV19 and TRBJ2-5 for the parts outside the CDR3, the full variable domain is DGGITQSPKYLFRKEGQNVTLSCEQNLNHDAMYWYRQDPGQGLRLIYYSQIVNDFQKGDIAEGYSVSREKKESFPLTVTSAQKNPTAFYLCASSPRTWDVQTQYFGPGTRLLVL.

The V gene is TRBV15, the J gene TRBJ1-1; D may be TRBD1 (6 bases). The CDR3 consists of 14 residues. Germline values: CDR1 LNHNV, CDR2 YYDKDF (reference sequence). Trimming left V 2 bases short and J 5 bases short, with 12 bases between. The CDR3 DNA is TGTGCCACCAGCAGACCACAGGGTTGGACTGAAGCTTTCTTT. The encoded protein is CATSRPQGWTEAFF.

As concerns this clone: Other DNA sequences in this specimen translate into the identical CDR3. The rearrangement uses TRBV7-3 and TRBJ2-3, with TRBD2 identical over 7 bases. The CDR3 extends over 15 amino acids. Germline V gene sequence: CDR1 SGHTA, CDR2 FQGTGA. V lost 3 bases, J lost 2 bases, and 5 bases stayed unmatched. The CDR3 region is CASSLVGGPTDTQYF. The CDR3 nucleotides read TGTGCCAGCAGCTTGGTGGGAGGGCCCACAGATACGCAGTATTTT.

The chain joins TRBV27 to TRBJ1-5, with D possibly being TRBD1 (6 bases). Germline V gene data show CDR1 as MNHEY and CDR2 as SMNVEV (reference sequence). The CDR3 has 15 amino acids. V was pared by 5 bases and J by 6 bases, with 17 bases between. CDR3 sequence reads: CASSRGAGDGQPQHF. CDR3 DNA sequence: TGTGCCAGCAGTAGGGGGGCAGGGGACGGTCAGCCCCAGCATTTT.

The V and J genes are TRBV19 and TRBJ2-1; perhaps TRBD2 as D (5 bases). CDR3 length equals 15 residues. The V gene's germline CDR1 is LNHDA and CDR2 SQIVND (reference sequence). The V gene lost 1 base and the J gene lost 4 bases, with 11 bases spanning the gap. This chain's CDR3 is CASSIGGGGYNEQFF. The CDR3 DNA reads as TGTGCCAGTAGTATAGGAGGAGGTGGATACAATGAGCAGTTCTTC. The entire variable domain, with the rest obtained from reference TRBV19 and TRBJ2-1, is as follows: DGGITQSPKYLFRKEGQNVTLSCEQNLNHDAMYWYRQDPGQGLRLIYYSQIVNDFQKGDIAEGYSVSREKKESFPLTVTSAQKNPTAFYLCASSIGGGGYNEQFFGPGTRLTVL.

The V and J genes are TRBV7-2 and TRBJ1-5; 7 bases line up with TRBD1. Looked up from germline, CDR1 is SGHTA and CDR2 is FQGNSA. This CDR3 spans 14 amino acids. The J segment lost 3 bases and the V segment lost 5 bases, leaving 4 bases of the junction unmatched. Here the CDR3 DNA reads TGTGCCAGCAGCGCGGACAGGATCAATCAGCCCCAGCATTTT. Its protein is CASSADRINQPQHF.

This clone was counted once. J is TRBJ2-7 and V is TRBV7-8; a weak D match, TRBD2 (5 bases). Germline CDR1 and CDR2: SGHVS and FQNEAQ. The CDR3 covers 14 residues. The V and J ends lost 1 base and 4 bases respectively, with 11 bases between them. CDR3 DNA: TGTGCCAGCAGCTTAGGAGGGAGACCGTACGAGCAGTACTTC. The encoded protein is CASSLGGRPYEQYF. Supplemented by reference TRBV7-8 and TRBJ2-7, the full variable domain reads GAGVSQSPRYKVAKRGQDVALRCDPISGHVSLFWYQQALGQGPEFLTYFQNEAQLDKSGLPSDRFFAERPEGSVSTLKIQRTQQEDSAVYLCASSLGGRPYEQYFGPGTRLTVT.

This clone was recorded once. V and J are TRBV7-9 and TRBJ1-1; D perhaps matches TRBD1 (5 bases). V lost 3 bases to trimming and J lost 6 bases, with 17 bases between them. This CDR3 is 15 amino acids long. Germline values: CDR1 SEHNR, CDR2 FQNEAQ (reference sequence). The CDR3 here is CASSFDNSPGAEAFF. The CDR3, as DNA: TGTGCCAGCAGCTTTGACAACTCGCCGGGGGCTGAAGCTTTCTTT.

V is TRBV2 and J is TRBJ1-6, with a weak D call TRBD1 (6 bases). The CDR3 runs to 14 residues. Germline CDR1 and CDR2: SNHLY and FYNNEI. The ends were cut back, 7 bases at V and 7 bases at J, with 14 bases in the middle. The CDR3 loop is CASISGQPNSPLHF. Here the CDR3 DNA reads TGTGCCAGCATCTCTGGACAGCCGAATTCACCCCTCCACTTT.

This chain links TRBV6-1 with TRBJ1-4, with D hard to call. V was clipped by 0 bases and J by 8 bases, with 10 bases between them. Germline V lookup: CDR1 MNHNS, CDR2 SASEGT. The CDR3 consists of 14 residues. The CDR3, as DNA: TGTGCCAGCAGTGAAGCGCTTCTAAGCGAAAAACTGTTTTTT. This gives the protein CASSEALLSEKLFF.

The chain has TRBV7-3 and TRBJ2-2, with 7 bases lining up with TRBD2. Germline values: CDR1 SGHTA, CDR2 FQGTGA. The CDR3 contains 14 residues. Losses at the gene ends were 6 bases for V and 4 bases for J; bases not matched to a gene: 5. The CDR3 loop reads CASSPGGSTGELFF. As DNA, the CDR3 is TGTGCCAGCAGTCCCGGGGGGAGCACCGGGGAGCTGTTTTTT.

The V and J genes are TRBV29-1 and TRBJ1-1; no firm D call. V gave up 8 bases and J gave up 3 bases, with 13 bases separating them. This CDR3 contains 12 residues. The germline CDR1 and CDR2 sequences are SQVTM and ANQGSEA. For the CDR3, the DNA is TGCAGCACCGAGGGAGGGTACACTGAAGCTTTCTTT. Its protein product is CSTEGGYTEAFF. The full variable domain, rest sourced from reference TRBV29-1 and TRBJ1-1, is SAVISQKPSRDICQRGTSLTIQCQVDSQVTMMFWYRQQPGQSLTLIATANQGSEATYESGFVIDKFPISRPNLTFSTLTVSNMSPEDSSIYLCSTEGGYTEAFFGQGTRLTVV.

This chain links TRBV18 with TRBJ2-5, with 8 bases matching TRBD2. In germline, CDR1 is KGHSH, CDR2 LQKENI. The ends lost 1 base at V and 4 bases at J; junction bases unmatched: 5. The CDR3 runs to 15 residues. CDR3 sequence: CASSPREAGGETQYF. The CDR3 nucleotides read TGTGCCAGCTCACCACGCGAGGCGGGGGGAGAGACCCAGTACTTC.

The chain links TRBV5-1 to TRBJ1-3, with D unclear. The CDR3 consists of 14 residues. Germline loops: CDR1 SGHRS, CDR2 YFSETQ. Trimming left V 2 bases short and J 0 bases short, with 6 bases between. This CDR3 reads CASSLSGSGNTIYF. The CDR3 nucleotides are TGCGCCAGCAGCTTAAGCGGCTCTGGAAACACCATATATTTT. The variable domain in full, with the rest retrieved from reference TRBV5-1 and TRBJ1-3, is KAGVTQTPRYLIKTRGQQVTLSCSPISGHRSVSWYQQTPGQGLQFLFEYFSETQRNKGNFPGRFSGRQFSNSRSEMNVSTLELGDSALYLCASSLSGSGNTIYFGEGSWLTVV.

This chain links TRBV5-1 with TRBJ2-3, with D unclear. V was clipped by 0 bases and J by 0 bases, with 5 bases between them. The CDR3 is made up of 14 amino acids. Germline V lookup: CDR1 SGHRS, CDR2 YFSETQ. CDR3 region: CASSLVSSTDTQYF. CDR3 in DNA: TGCGCCAGCAGCTTGGTGTCTAGCACAGATACGCAGTATTTT.

CDR3 nucleotide sequence: TGTGCCAGCAGTACAAGGACTAGCGGGAGTGATGAGCAGTTCTTC. It specifies CASSTRTSGSDEQFF. The chain joins TRBV2 to TRBJ2-1, with TRBD2 matching 13 bases. Unmatched junction bases numbered 6, after V lost 5 bases and J lost 8 bases. Germline lookup yields CDR1 SNHLY and CDR2 FYNNEI. This CDR3 contains 15 residues.

This chain uses TRBV6-1 with TRBJ1-2; possible D gene TRBD1, 5 bases. This CDR3 has 16 residues. Trimming stripped 4 bases from V and 3 bases from J, with 18 bases between. Looked up from germline, CDR1 is MNHNS and CDR2 is SASEGT. CDR3 amino acids: CASSAARGRSYYGYTF. The CDR3 nucleotides are TGTGCCAGCAGTGCGGCTCGGGGCCGTTCCTACTATGGCTACACCTTC.

The V call is TRBV13, the J call TRBJ2-7; 9 positions match TRBD2. CDR1 and CDR2 (germline): PRHDT, FYEKMQ (reference sequence). V lost 5 bases to trimming and J lost 2 bases; unmatched junction nucleotides: 10. The length of the CDR3 is 16 residues. The CDR3 DNA sequence: TGTGCCAGCAGCCCCGTTAGCGGGAGAGGACCCTACGAGCAGTACTTC. Amino acids: CASSPVSGRGPYEQYF.

In DNA, the CDR3 is TGTGCCAGCAGCTTCCCCTACGATGAAGCTTTCTTT. Protein product: CASSFPYDEAFF. J is TRBJ1-1 and V is TRBV5-8; the D is unclear. With 2 bases removed from V and 7 bases from J, the gap between germline ends came to 9 bases. CDR1 and CDR2 (germline): SGHTS, YDEGEE. The CDR3 sequence is 12 residues long.

The CDR3 spells CASSLGRLRGREKLFF. DNA of the CDR3: TGTGCCAGCAGCTTAGGGCGTTTAAGGGGGAGAGAAAAACTGTTTTTT. J is TRBJ1-4 and V is TRBV7-8; maybe TRBD1 (6 bases). Deletions cut 1 base from V and 8 bases from J, with 17 bases between. Germline values: CDR1 SGHVS, CDR2 FQNEAQ. The CDR3 has 16 residues.

V gene TRBV28 combines with J gene TRBJ2-1; the D gene is possibly TRBD1 (5 bases). The CDR3 has 12 residues. The V end was cut by 4 bases, the J end by 10 bases, with 11 bases between. CDR1 and CDR2 (germline): MDHEN, SYDVKM. Here the CDR3 DNA reads TGTGCCAGCAGTTCCAGGGTCCACGAGCAGTTCTTC. It is translated as CASSSRVHEQFF.